This is a list of T cell receptor beta chains from one sample in a study of T cell responses to AZD1222 COVID-19 vaccine. Method: immunoSEQ multiplex PCR; TCRdb's copy keeps in-frame clones and lacks some. This sample yields more than 90,000 clones, of which approximately 83% are seen a single time; 9.4% belongs to the top ten. Sequenced here: peripheral blood, sampled on day 0 of AZD1222 vaccination. The receptors originated from an adult in good health. The CDR3 runs from the conserved cysteine through the conserved F or W. The D gene is left open where the match is weak. Clone size is not always given. Where it is, it says once, few, many or a class for expanded clones.

abundance	d_gene	j_gene	v_gene	len	CDR3aa	CDR3nt
.	.	TRBJ1-5	TRBV27	15	CASSRDRARNQPQHF	TGTGCCAGCAGTAGGGACCGGGCCCGCAATCAGCCCCAGCATTTT
.	TRBD1	TRBJ1-2	TRBV6-5	13	CASRPTGGNGYTF	TGTGCCAGCAGGCCCACAGGGGGCAATGGCTACACCTTC
.	TRBD1	TRBJ1-2	TRBV10-3	15	CAISVDRTGQPSYTF	TGTGCCATCAGTGTTGATCGGACAGGCCAACCAAGCTACACCTTC
.	TRBD2	TRBJ2-5	TRBV12-5	13	CASASGGVETQYF	TGTGCTAGCGCCAGCGGGGGGGTAGAGACCCAGTACTTC
few	TRBD1	TRBJ2-1	TRBV29-1	14	CSVDRGQATSEQFF	TGCAGCGTAGACAGGGGGCAGGCGACCTCCGAGCAGTTCTTC
few	TRBD2	TRBJ2-2	TRBV3-1/TRBV3-2	15	CASSARLARTGELFF	TGTGCCAGCAGCGCCCGACTAGCAAGAACCGGGGAGCTGTTTTTT
.	.	TRBJ1-1	TRBV9	14	CASSVDLGSTEAFF	TGTGCCAGCAGCGTAGATCTGGGAAGCACTGAAGCTTTCTTT
.	.	TRBJ2-1	TRBV29-1	15	CSVDGRGRTYNEQFF	TGCAGCGTTGATGGGCGGGGGCGAACCTACAATGAGCAGTTCTTC
.	.	TRBJ1-4	TRBV2	12	CASRRSNEKLFF	TGTGCCAGCAGGAGATCTAATGAAAAACTGTTTTTT
.	.	TRBJ2-3	TRBV3-1/TRBV3-2	14	CASSPEWRTDTQYF	TGTGCCAGCAGCCCAGAGTGGCGCACAGATACGCAGTATTTT
.	TRBD1	TRBJ1-3	TRBV27	14	CASRDTGGGNTIYF	TGTGCCAGCAGGGATACAGGGGGCGGAAACACCATATATTTT
.	.	TRBJ1-2	TRBV2	16	CASSGGTASPPYGYTF	TGTGCCAGCAGTGGGGGGACCGCTTCCCCACCCTATGGCTACACCTTC
.	TRBD2	TRBJ2-5	TRBV15	13	CATRGGYQETQYF	TGTGCCACCCGGGGAGGGTACCAAGAGACCCAGTACTTC
.	TRBD1	TRBJ2-5	TRBV6-5	14	CASRPTGAQETQYF	TGTGCCAGCAGGCCGACAGGGGCTCAAGAGACCCAGTACTTC
.	.	TRBJ2-6	TRBV7-2	16	CASSPRGVSGANVLTF	TGTGCCAGCAGCCCCCGTGGGGTGTCTGGGGCCAACGTCCTGACTTTC
once	.	TRBJ2-2	TRBV10-3	12	CAISGAGGELFF	TGTGCCATCAGTGGGGCGGGCGGGGAGCTGTTTTTT
.	.	TRBJ1-3	TRBV28	17	CASSPPPQGVSGNTIYF	TGTGCCAGCAGTCCTCCCCCACAGGGAGTCTCTGGAAACACCATATATTTT
.	TRBD2	TRBJ2-4	TRBV7-2	14	CASSSTSGGVIQYF	TGTGCCAGCAGCTCCACTAGCGGGGGAGTCATTCAGTACTTC
.	.	TRBJ1-1	TRBV7-8	13	CASSIRRNTEAFF	TGTGCCAGCAGTATTCGGCGGAACACTGAAGCTTTCTTT
once	.	TRBJ2-7	TRBV10-3	12	CAISESGYEQYF	TGTGCCATCAGTGAGTCCGGCTACGAGCAGTACTTC
.	.	TRBJ2-1	TRBV7-9	19	CASSWGGGWVSGLDNEQFF	TGTGCCAGCAGCTGGGGTGGGGGTTGGGTCAGCGGGCTAGACAATGAGCAGTTCTTC
.	TRBD2	TRBJ2-4	TRBV4-3	18	CASSYGLAGGINKNIQYF	TGCGCCAGCAGCTACGGACTAGCGGGAGGGATAAATAAAAACATTCAGTACTTC
once	TRBD1	TRBJ2-7	TRBV27	15	CASSLDGTELYEQYF	TGTGCCAGCAGTTTAGACGGGACAGAGCTTTACGAGCAGTACTTC
.	.	TRBJ2-7	TRBV6-5	12	CASMRASYEQYF	TGTGCCAGTATGCGGGCGTCCTACGAGCAGTACTTC
once	.	TRBJ2-3	TRBV4-1	14	CASSQRRGEDTQYF	TGCGCCAGCAGCCAAAGACGGGGAGAAGATACGCAGTATTTT
.	.	TRBJ1-1	TRBV5-1	15	CASSSLGGSSTEAFF	TGCGCCAGCAGCTCTTTAGGGGGTTCTAGCACTGAAGCTTTCTTT
.	.	TRBJ1-2	TRBV6-5	11	CASSYRDGYTF	TGTGCCAGCAGTTACAGGGACGGCTACACCTTC
.	.	TRBJ1-6	TRBV7-9	12	CASSFGNSPLHF	TGTGCCAGCAGCTTTGGAAATTCACCCCTCCACTTT
.	.	TRBJ1-6	TRBV21-1	15	CASSKVSAGNSPLHF	TGTGCCAGCAGCAAAGTGTCTGCAGGAAATTCACCCCTCCACTTT
.	.	TRBJ2-1	TRBV6-5	12	CASYDPQLEQFF	TGTGCCAGCTACGATCCACAACTTGAGCAGTTCTTC
.	.	TRBJ2-7	TRBV25-1	12	CASSVQGFEQYF	TGTGCCAGCAGTGTCCAGGGATTCGAGCAGTACTTC
.	.	TRBJ2-3	TRBV5-1	15	CASSRTVPSTDTQYF	TGCGCCAGCAGCCGGACAGTACCCTCCACAGATACGCAGTATTTT
.	.	TRBJ2-1	TRBV5-3	13	CARSRKVYNEQFF	TGTGCCAGAAGCCGAAAGGTCTACAATGAGCAGTTCTTC
.	.	TRBJ1-3	TRBV7-9	15	CASSLYMGAGNTIYF	TGTGCCAGCAGCTTATACATGGGCGCTGGAAACACCATATATTTT
.	.	TRBJ1-1	TRBV6-4	13	CASTKGGYTEAFF	TGTGCCAGCACAAAGGGGGGTTACACTGAAGCTTTCTTT
few	TRBD1	TRBJ1-2	TRBV5-1	15	CASRPLGTGGEGYTF	TGCGCCAGCAGACCTCTCGGGACAGGGGGCGAGGGCTACACCTTC
.	.	TRBJ2-7	TRBV11-2	13	CASSFGSTYEQYF	TGTGCCAGCAGCTTCGGGTCTACCTACGAGCAGTACTTC
.	.	TRBJ1-5	TRBV5-5	16	CASSPLGDRSNQPQHF	TGTGCCAGCAGCCCCTTGGGGGATCGGAGCAATCAGCCCCAGCATTTT
.	TRBD1	TRBJ1-1	TRBV5-5	17	CASSLVRGQGANTEAFF	TGTGCCAGCAGCTTGGTCCGGGGACAGGGCGCAAACACTGAAGCTTTCTTT
.	.	TRBJ2-7	TRBV6-2/TRBV6-3	15	CASSYPPDGTYEQYF	TGTGCCAGCAGTTACCCCCCGGACGGCACCTACGAGCAGTACTTC
.	.	TRBJ1-2	TRBV12-3/TRBV12-4	13	CASERGRTYGYTF	TGTGCCAGCGAGAGAGGGCGGACCTATGGCTACACCTTC
few	TRBD2	TRBJ2-7	TRBV28	17	CASSLWELAGGPGEQYF	TGTGCCAGCAGTTTATGGGAGCTAGCGGGAGGGCCGGGGGAGCAGTACTTC
.	.	TRBJ1-2	TRBV19	13	CASSMDKNYGYTF	TGTGCCAGTAGCATGGACAAGAACTATGGCTACACCTTC
few	.	TRBJ2-5	TRBV6-5	14	CATRRGGLGETQYF	TGTGCCACCCGGCGGGGAGGCTTGGGGGAGACCCAGTACTTC
.	TRBD2	TRBJ2-5	TRBV5-1	19	CASSFPPGTSGRVEETQYF	TGCGCCAGCAGCTTTCCGCCCGGGACTAGCGGGAGAGTAGAAGAGACCCAGTACTTC
.	.	TRBJ2-7	TRBV4-1	17	CASSQEEERTVSYEQYF	TGCGCCAGCAGCCAAGAAGAGGAAAGGACAGTCTCCTACGAGCAGTACTTC
once	.	TRBJ2-7	TRBV19	10	CASITYEQYF	TGTGCCAGTATTACCTACGAGCAGTACTTC
.	.	TRBJ1-6	TRBV19	14	CASSPGQNGSPLHF	TGTGCCAGTAGTCCGGGACAAAACGGCTCACCCCTCCACTTT
.	.	TRBJ2-5	TRBV30	12	CAWTPGGETQYF	TGTGCCTGGACCCCAGGAGGGGAGACCCAGTACTTC
few	.	TRBJ1-1	TRBV28	14	CASSLWDKNTEAFF	TGTGCCAGCAGTTTGTGGGACAAGAACACTGAAGCTTTCTTT
.	.	TRBJ1-1	TRBV29-1	12	CSVDGGDRAAFF	TGCAGCGTTGATGGTGGGGATAGGGCGGCTTTCTTT
few	TRBD1	TRBJ1-2	TRBV3-1/TRBV3-2	13	CASSLQGAGGYTF	TGTGCCAGCAGCCTACAGGGGGCGGGTGGCTACACCTTC
.	.	TRBJ2-5	TRBV28	13	CASTEGARETQYF	TGTGCCAGCACGGAGGGGGCTCGAGAGACCCAGTACTTC
.	TRBD2	TRBJ2-1	TRBV3-1/TRBV3-2	21	CASSVTTGTSGGSRVYNEQFF	TGTGCCAGCAGCGTAACGACAGGGACTAGCGGGGGATCCCGGGTGTACAATGAGCAGTTCTTC
.	.	TRBJ1-2	TRBV7-9	13	CASSLDANYGYTF	TGTGCCAGCAGCTTAGATGCCAACTATGGCTACACCTTC
.	TRBD1	TRBJ1-2	TRBV2	15	CASSPSSVGTGSYTF	TGTGCCAGCAGTCCGAGCTCCGTCGGGACAGGAAGCTACACCTTC
.	.	TRBJ2-6	TRBV7-3	16	CASSLNGRVGANVLTF	TGTGCCAGCAGCTTAAATGGAAGGGTCGGGGCCAACGTCCTGACTTTC
.	.	TRBJ2-1	TRBV5-4	14	CASSRGGLHNEQFF	TGTGCCAGCAGCAGAGGGGGACTTCACAATGAGCAGTTCTTC
.	TRBD2	TRBJ2-1	TRBV18	15	CASSPPGTSDNEQFF	TGTGCCAGCTCACCACCGGGGACTAGCGACAATGAGCAGTTCTTC
.	TRBD1	TRBJ2-6	TRBV5-1	16	CASMDRGSGGANVLTF	TGCGCCAGCATGGACAGGGGATCAGGTGGGGCCAACGTCCTGACTTTC